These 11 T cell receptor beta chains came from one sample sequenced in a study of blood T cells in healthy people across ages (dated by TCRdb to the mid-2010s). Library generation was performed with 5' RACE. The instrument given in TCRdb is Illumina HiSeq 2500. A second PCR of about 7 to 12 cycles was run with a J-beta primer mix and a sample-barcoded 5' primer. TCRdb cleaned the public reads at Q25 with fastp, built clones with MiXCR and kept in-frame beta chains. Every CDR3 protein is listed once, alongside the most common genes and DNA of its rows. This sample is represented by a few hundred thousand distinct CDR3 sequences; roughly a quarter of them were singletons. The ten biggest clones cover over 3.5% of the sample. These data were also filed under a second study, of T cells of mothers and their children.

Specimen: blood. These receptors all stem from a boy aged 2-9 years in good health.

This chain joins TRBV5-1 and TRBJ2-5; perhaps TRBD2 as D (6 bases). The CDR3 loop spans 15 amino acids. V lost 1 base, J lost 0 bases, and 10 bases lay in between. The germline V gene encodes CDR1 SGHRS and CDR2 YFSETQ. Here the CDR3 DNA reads TGCGCCAGCAGCTTGAGGGCGGGGTACCAAGAGACCCAGTACTTC. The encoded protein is CASSLRAGYQETQYF.

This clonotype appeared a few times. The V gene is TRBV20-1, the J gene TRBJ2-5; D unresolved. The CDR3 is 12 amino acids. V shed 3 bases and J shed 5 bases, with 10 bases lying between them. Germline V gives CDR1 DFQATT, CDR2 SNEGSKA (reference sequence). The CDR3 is CSARVHTETQYF. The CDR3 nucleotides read TGCAGTGCTAGGGTTCACACTGAGACCCAGTACTTC.

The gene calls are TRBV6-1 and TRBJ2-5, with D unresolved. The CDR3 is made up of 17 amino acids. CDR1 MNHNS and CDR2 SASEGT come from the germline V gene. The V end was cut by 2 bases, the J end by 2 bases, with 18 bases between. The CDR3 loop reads CASSESGLQAVQETQYF. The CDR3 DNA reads TGTGCCAGCAGTGAATCTGGTCTCCAGGCCGTTCAAGAGACCCAGTACTTC.

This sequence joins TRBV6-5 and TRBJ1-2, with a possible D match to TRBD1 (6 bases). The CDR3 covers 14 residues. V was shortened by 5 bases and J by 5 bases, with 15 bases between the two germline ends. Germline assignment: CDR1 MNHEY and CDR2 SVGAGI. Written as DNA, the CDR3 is TGTGCCAGCAGTCCAACAGGGTTTGGATATGGCTACACCTTC. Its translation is CASSPTGFGYGYTF.

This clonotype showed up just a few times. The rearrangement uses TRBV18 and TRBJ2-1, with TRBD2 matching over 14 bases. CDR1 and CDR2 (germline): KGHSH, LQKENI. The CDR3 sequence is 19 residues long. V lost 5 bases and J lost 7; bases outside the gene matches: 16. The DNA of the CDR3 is TGTGCCAGCTCAGTCGGGACTAGCGGGAGAGTTTTTTCCAAAAATGAGCAGTTCTTC. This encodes CASSVGTSGRVFSKNEQFF.

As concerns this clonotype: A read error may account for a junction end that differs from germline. The CDR3 DNA reads TGTGCCAGCAGCTTAAGGGGGGGCGGGAGTATAGCCAAAAACATTCAGCACTTC. Its translation: CASSLRGGGSIAKNIQHF. The rearrangement joins TRBV7-2 to TRBJ2-4; a possible D gene is TRBD2 (7 bases). The CDR3 is made up of 18 amino acids. The germline V gene has CDR1 SGHTA and CDR2 FQGNSA.

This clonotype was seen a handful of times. As DNA, the CDR3 is TGTGCCACCAAATCGGTTCCGGGGGGAGGACAGGTAGAGACCCAGTACTTC. Translated, it gives CATKSVPGGGQVETQYF. This rearrangement joins TRBV6-1 to TRBJ2-5, with D perhaps given as TRBD1 or TRBD2 (7 bases each). Germline lookup yields CDR1 MNHNS and CDR2 SASEGT. With 10 bases removed from V and 4 bases from J, the gap between germline ends came to 28 bases. The CDR3 has 17 residues.

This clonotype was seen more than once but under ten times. The CDR3 protein is CAWTGGYGYTF. DNA for the CDR3: TGTGCCTGGACTGGCGGCTATGGCTACACCTTC. The genes are TRBV30 and TRBJ1-2, with D unclear. Germline loops: CDR1 GTSNPN, CDR2 SVGIG (reference sequence). Trimming left V 4 bases short and J 4 bases short, with 7 bases between. The CDR3 spans 11 residues.

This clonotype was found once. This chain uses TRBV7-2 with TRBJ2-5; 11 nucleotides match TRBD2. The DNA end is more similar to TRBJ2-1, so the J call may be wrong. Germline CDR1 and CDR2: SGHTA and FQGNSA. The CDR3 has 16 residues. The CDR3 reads CASSSFSGGGRNEQFF. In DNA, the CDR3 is TGTGCCAGCAGCTCCTTTAGCGGGGGGGGCCGGAATGAGCAGTTCTTC.

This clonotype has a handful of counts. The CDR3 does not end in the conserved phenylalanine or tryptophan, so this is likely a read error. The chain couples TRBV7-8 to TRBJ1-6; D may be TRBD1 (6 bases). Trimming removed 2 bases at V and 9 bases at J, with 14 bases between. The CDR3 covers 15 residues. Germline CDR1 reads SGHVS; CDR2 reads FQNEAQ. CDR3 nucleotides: TGTGCCAGCAGCTTACCCGGGGGGGGCTTTTCACCCCTCCACTCT. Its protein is CASSLPGGGFSPLHS.

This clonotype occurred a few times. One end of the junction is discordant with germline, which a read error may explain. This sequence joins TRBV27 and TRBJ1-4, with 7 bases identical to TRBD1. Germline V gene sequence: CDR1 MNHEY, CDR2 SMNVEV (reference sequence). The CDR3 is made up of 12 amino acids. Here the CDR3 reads CATGRGIEKLVF. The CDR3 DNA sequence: TGTGCCACGGGCAGGGGGATTGAAAAACTGGTTTTT.